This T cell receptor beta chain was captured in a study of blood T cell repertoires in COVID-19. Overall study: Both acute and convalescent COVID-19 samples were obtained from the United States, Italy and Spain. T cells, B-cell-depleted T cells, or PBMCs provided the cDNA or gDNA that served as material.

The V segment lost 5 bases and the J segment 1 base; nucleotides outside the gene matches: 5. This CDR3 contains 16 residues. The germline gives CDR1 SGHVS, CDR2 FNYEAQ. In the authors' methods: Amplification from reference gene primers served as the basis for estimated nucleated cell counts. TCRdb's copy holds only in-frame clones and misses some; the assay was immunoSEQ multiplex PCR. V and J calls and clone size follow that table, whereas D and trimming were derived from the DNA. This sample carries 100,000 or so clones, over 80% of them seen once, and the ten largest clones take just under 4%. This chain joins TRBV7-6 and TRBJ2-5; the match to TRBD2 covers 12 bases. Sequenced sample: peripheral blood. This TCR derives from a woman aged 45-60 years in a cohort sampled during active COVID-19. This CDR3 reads CASSPWTSGAQETQYF. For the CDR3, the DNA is TGTGCCAGCAGCCCATGGACTAGCGGGGCCCAAGAGACCCAGTACTTC. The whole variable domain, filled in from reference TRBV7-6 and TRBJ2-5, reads GAGVSQSPRYKVTKRGQDVALRCDPISGHVSLYWYRQALGQGPEFLTYFNYEAQQDKSGLPNDRFSAERPEGSISTLTIQRTEQRDSAMYRCASSPWTSGAQETQYFGPGTRLLVL.